These 18 T cell receptor beta chains share one sample of origin, sequenced in a study of blood T cell repertoires in COVID-19. TCRdb keeps only in-frame clones here, not all; method: immunoSEQ multiplex PCR. The table has about 240,000 clones, more than 75% seen once; the top ten hold approximately 7.6%. Sequenced: peripheral blood. These TCRs come from a woman older than 75 with COVID-19, enrolled during active disease.

The CDR3: CSATNGGEAFF. The CDR3 DNA is TGCAGTGCCACAAACGGGGGTGAAGCTTTCTTT. The chain carries TRBV20-1 and TRBJ1-1; tentatively, D is TRBD1 (5 bases). This CDR3 spans 11 amino acids. Per the germline V gene, CDR1 is DFQATT and CDR2 is SNEGSKA (reference sequence). The ends were cut back, 6 bases at V and 7 bases at J, with 12 bases in the middle.

This chain links TRBV27 with TRBJ1-6; the D gene is possibly TRBD1 (6 bases). Germline values: CDR1 MNHEY, CDR2 SMNVEV (reference sequence). The CDR3 loop spans 16 amino acids. Trimming shortened V by 7 bases and J by 10 bases, and 23 bases separated the two germline ends. DNA of the CDR3: TGTGCCAGCAATCTCCGAGATGGGGGCCGGGGATCACCCCTCCACTTT. Its protein product is CASNLRDGGRGSPLHF.

This clone has only a few counts. The genes are TRBV5-1 and TRBJ2-7; the match to TRBD2 covers 8 bases. CDR3 length: 15 amino acids. V dropped 6 bases and J dropped 6; count of bases not matched to a gene: 14. CDR1 SGHRS and CDR2 YFSETQ come from the germline V gene. The CDR3, as DNA: TGCGCCAGCATGGCGATTGTGGCGGGAGGTAGCGAGCAGTACTTC. Translating gives CASMAIVAGGSEQYF.

The chain recombines TRBV19 with TRBJ1-2; D unresolved. The CDR3 is 14 residues long. CDR1 is LNHDA, CDR2 SQIVND, per germline (reference sequence). V dropped 4 bases and J dropped 4 bases, with 13 bases sitting between them. CDR3 protein: CASSRTASSYGYTF. CDR3 DNA sequence: TGTGCCAGTAGTAGAACAGCTAGCTCCTATGGCTACACCTTC.

The count of this clone is one. The chain links TRBV6-6 to TRBJ1-1, with D maybe TRBD1 (5 bases). CDR3 length equals 14 residues. V shed 4 bases and J shed 1 base, with 10 bases lying between them. Germline CDR1 is MNHNY and CDR2 is SVGAGI (reference sequence). The CDR3 DNA reads TGTGCCAGCAGTTCCCCCGGGGGGAACACTGAAGCTTTCTTT. Protein product: CASSSPGGNTEAFF.

The rearrangement links TRBV4-3 to TRBJ2-4, with TRBD2 matching 7 bases. J was trimmed by 0 bases and V by 0 bases; bases with no gene match: 14. This CDR3 spans 20 amino acids. Germline CDR1 is LGHNA and CDR2 is YSLEER. The CDR3 DNA reads TGCGCCAGCAGCCAAGAGGGGGGGGGAACAGGAACTATAGCCAAAAACATTCAGTACTTC. Protein product: CASSQEGGGTGTIAKNIQYF.

This sequence joins TRBV14 and TRBJ1-1; D is uncertain. Germline lookup yields CDR1 SGHDN and CDR2 FVKESK. The V and J ends lost 4 bases and 1 base respectively, with 7 bases between them. The CDR3 covers 13 residues. CDR3 coding DNA: TGTGCCAGCAGCCTATGGCAGAACACTGAAGCTTTCTTT. This translates into CASSLWQNTEAFF.

The chain joins TRBV6-5 to TRBJ2-1; 10 nucleotides match TRBD2. The trim removed 5 bases at V and 2 bases at J, leaving 3 bases unmatched. CDR1 is MNHEY, CDR2 SVGAGI, per germline. CDR3 length: 15 residues. The CDR3 bases are TGTGCCAGCAGTAAAAGCGGGAGGGCCTACAATGAGCAGTTCTTC. Translation gives CASSKSGRAYNEQFF.

This chain joins TRBV12-3 or TRBV12-4 and TRBJ1-2; D unclear. The CDR3 sequence is 13 residues long. Trimming shortened V by 2 bases and J by 5 bases, and 9 bases separated the two germline ends. CDR3 loop: CASSLRVLYGYTF. The CDR3 DNA reads as TGTGCCAGCAGTTTACGGGTATTGTATGGCTACACCTTC.

The rearrangement links TRBV21-1 to TRBJ2-7; no DNA check was done on the table's D call, TRBD1. TRBV21-1 represents a pseudogene. The CDR3 is 15 residues long. CDR3: CAREDRGGSTYEQYF. The CDR3 bases are TGTGCCAGAGAAGACAGGGGCGGCTCAACCTACGAGCAGTACTTC.

Comments on this clone: Within the sample, other DNA sequences also encode this same CDR3. V gene TRBV28 combines with J gene TRBJ1-2; D gene unclear. Trimming took off 6 bases at V and 0 bases at J, with 2 bases between the two ends. This CDR3 is 11 amino acids long. Germline V gene sequence: CDR1 MDHEN, CDR2 SYDVKM. The CDR3 DNA is TGTGCCAGCAGCACTAACTATGGCTACACCTTC. The encoded protein is CASSTNYGYTF.

The chain joins TRBV13 to TRBJ1-2; tentative D call: TRBD1 (6 bases). The length of the CDR3 is 18 residues. CDR1 and CDR2 (germline): PRHDT, FYEKMQ (reference sequence). Trimming left V 5 bases short and J 1 base short, with 23 bases between. CDR3 region: CASSTSPGVTGRNYGYTF. The CDR3 DNA reads TGTGCCAGCAGCACCTCCCCAGGGGTTACGGGGCGTAACTATGGCTACACCTTC.

The chain recombines TRBV4-1 with TRBJ1-5; 7 nucleotides agree with TRBD1. With V trimmed by 3 bases and J by 5 bases, 7 bases remained unmatched. CDR1 and CDR2 from the germline V gene are MGHRA and YSYEKL. The length of the CDR3 is 15 residues. For the CDR3, the DNA is TGCGCCAGCAGCCAGGAGGGGGCACCCTATCAGCCCCAGCATTTT. Its translation is CASSQEGAPYQPQHF.

The J gene is TRBJ2-3, the V gene TRBV10-3; 9 nucleotides line up with TRBD2. The CDR3 has 16 amino acids. CDR1 and CDR2 from the germline V gene are ENHRY and SYGVKD. J lost 2 bases, V lost 3 bases, and 6 bases had no gene match. DNA for the CDR3: TGTGCCATCAGTGACGTGGCGGGGGGGATCACAGATACGCAGTATTTT. This codes for CAISDVAGGITDTQYF.

The chain has TRBV18 and TRBJ1-1; tentative D call: TRBD1 (6 bases). V lost 3 bases and J 4 bases, leaving 15 bases between the germline ends. The CDR3 runs 15 residues. Germline V lookup: CDR1 KGHSH, CDR2 LQKENI. CDR3 residues: CASSPMTGFGTEAFF. DNA of the CDR3: TGTGCCAGCTCACCTATGACAGGATTTGGCACTGAAGCTTTCTTT.

The chain carries TRBV7-3 and TRBJ1-2, with TRBD1 matching 10 bases. V was pared by 5 bases and J by 4 bases, with 7 bases of the junction left unmatched. The CDR3 length is 15 residues. Germline CDR1 and CDR2: SGHTA and FQGTGA. The CDR3 sequence is CASSQQTGGAYGYTF. DNA of the CDR3: TGTGCCAGCAGCCAGCAGACAGGGGGCGCCTATGGCTACACCTTC.

The chain links TRBV5-4 to TRBJ1-1, with 8 bases that match TRBD1. CDR3 length: 14 amino acids. The germline gives CDR1 SGHNT, CDR2 YYREEE (reference sequence). The V gene end was trimmed by 7 bases and the J gene end by 4 bases; junction bases not matched to a gene: 9. The CDR3 here is CASFRTGTRTEAFF. DNA for the CDR3: TGTGCCAGCTTTCGGACAGGGACGCGCACTGAAGCTTTCTTT.

The J gene is TRBJ2-3, the V gene TRBV5-1; D remains ambiguous. V lost 2 bases and J lost 9, with 13 bases in between. The CDR3 runs to 13 residues. Germline CDR1 is SGHRS and CDR2 is YFSETQ. CDR3 sequence reads: CASSFGSIGTQYF. The CDR3, as DNA: TGCGCCAGCAGCTTCGGCTCAATCGGGACGCAGTATTTT.